Below, 27 T cell receptor beta chains from the same sample are listed, as sequenced in a study of identical twins. TCRdb analysed the 5' RACE reads with MiXCR anew, one entry per CDR3 protein. The table has 200,000 to 300,000 distinct CDR3 sequences, approximately 11% seen once. The same sample was also studied in work on yellow fever vaccine responses in identical twins.

Sequencing was performed on memory (CD45RO+) T cells sorted from blood. These receptors were taken from a woman aged 18-29 years in good health.

This clonotype was seen more than once but under ten times. V gene TRBV6-1 combines with J gene TRBJ2-4; D is possibly TRBD1 (5 bases). From germline, CDR1 is MNHNS and CDR2 SASEGT. There are 16 residues in the CDR3. V lost 6 bases and J lost 2, with 17 bases in between. The CDR3 reads CASRLKPQGTKNIQYF. As DNA, the CDR3 is TGTGCCAGCAGACTGAAACCTCAGGGAACCAAAAACATTCAGTACTTC.

This rearrangement joins TRBV29-1 to TRBJ2-7; D is perhaps TRBD2 (6 bases). The CDR3 has 13 amino acids. Germline loops: CDR1 SQVTM, CDR2 ANQGSEA. Trimming stripped 6 bases from V and 3 bases from J, with 15 bases between. The CDR3 DNA reads as TGCAGCGTGAGAATAGCGGAAGTCTACGAGCAGTACTTC. This sequence encodes CSVRIAEVYEQYF.

The rearrangement uses TRBV4-2 and TRBJ2-2, with D possibly matching TRBD2 (6 bases). V lost 4 bases, J lost 5 bases, and 20 bases lay in between. CDR1 and CDR2 from the germline V gene are LGHNA and YNFKEQ. CDR3 length: 17 amino acids. CDR3 residues: CASSPIRGAAGTGELFF. The CDR3 DNA sequence: TGTGCCAGCAGCCCTATTCGTGGGGCGGCGGGGACCGGGGAGCTGTTTTTT.

V usage is TRBV20-1 and J usage is TRBJ2-1; no clear D gene. The ends were cut back, 3 bases at V and 6 bases at J, with 6 bases in the middle. The CDR3 is 11 residues long. The germline V gene has CDR1 DFQATT and CDR2 SNEGSKA (reference sequence). The CDR3 loop reads CSARPINEQFF. The CDR3 DNA reads TGCAGTGCTAGGCCAATCAATGAGCAGTTCTTC.

V and J are TRBV5-1 and TRBJ1-1; a possible D gene is TRBD1 (5 bases). The germline CDR1 and CDR2 sequences are SGHRS and YFSETQ. This CDR3 contains 15 residues. Trimming removed 6 bases from V and 0 bases from J, with 15 bases in between. In DNA form, the CDR3 reads TGCGCCAGCAATTTTGGAACAGGCTTGAACACTGAAGCTTTCTTT. Residues: CASNFGTGLNTEAFF.

This clonotype was counted between two and nine times. The V gene is TRBV28, the J gene TRBJ1-1, with D perhaps matching TRBD1 (6 bases). The V gene's germline CDR1 is MDHEN and CDR2 SYDVKM. V dropped 5 bases and J dropped 6 bases, with 10 bases sitting between them. CDR3 length: 12 residues. In DNA form, the CDR3 reads TGTGCCAGCAGTACAGGGCCCTCTGAAGCTTTCTTT. This gives the protein CASSTGPSEAFF.

The sample holds many counts of this clonotype. The junction and the germline gene differ at one end; a read error may be behind it. This chain joins TRBV10-3 and TRBJ2-3; D uncertain. This CDR3 has 11 residues. The V gene's germline CDR1 is ENHRY and CDR2 SYGVKD. The CDR3 is CATSRTDTQYF. CDR3 sequence (DNA): TGTGCCACCAGTCGCACAGATACGCAGTATTTT.

This clonotype occurred a few times. This chain uses TRBV30 with TRBJ2-4; D is undetermined. Germline-derived CDR1 and CDR2 are GTSNPN and SVGIG (reference sequence). Between the trimmed V and J ends, which lost 5 bases and 7 bases, there was a span of 15 bases. The length of the CDR3 is 13 residues. CDR3 sequence: CAWGLGGLNIQYF. CDR3 nucleotides: TGTGCCTGGGGTCTGGGTGGGCTTAACATTCAGTACTTC.

This clonotype was detected only a few times. V and J are TRBV6-5 and TRBJ1-1; D is undetermined. Trimming cost V 3 bases and J 0 bases, with 8 bases left between them. The CDR3 loop spans 14 amino acids. Per the germline V gene, CDR1 is MNHEY and CDR2 is SVGAGI. CDR3 bases: TGTGCCAGCAGTTATCATCCGGTGAACACTGAAGCTTTCTTT. This translates into CASSYHPVNTEAFF.

CDR3 coding DNA: TGTGCCAGCAGTGGCGTAGGTCACAATGAGCAGTTCTTC. This encodes CASSGVGHNEQFF. J is TRBJ2-1 and V is TRBV25-1; D unresolved. The germline V gene encodes CDR1 MGHDK and CDR2 SYGVNS. The CDR3 is made up of 13 amino acids. V dropped 4 bases and J dropped 5 bases, with 9 bases sitting between them.

A few counts support this clonotype. The chain's CDR3 is CASSTRYSTDTQYF. The CDR3 nucleotides are TGTGCCAGCAGTACCAGGTATTCCACAGATACGCAGTATTTT. V gene TRBV27 combines with J gene TRBJ2-3; no reliable D call. The CDR3 runs 14 residues. From germline, CDR1 is MNHEY and CDR2 SMNVEV (reference sequence). V was shortened by 5 bases and J by 2 bases, with 11 bases between the two germline ends.

A few counts support this clonotype. The chain has TRBV20-1 and TRBJ2-1; 12 nucleotides match TRBD2. CDR3 length: 14 amino acids. The germline V gene has CDR1 DFQATT and CDR2 SNEGSKA (reference sequence). V gave up 4 bases and J gave up 9 bases; unmatched junction bases: 7. CDR3 protein: CSATSGRAAGEQFF. CDR3 DNA: TGCAGTGCTACTAGCGGGAGGGCCGCGGGTGAGCAGTTCTTC.

The rearrangement links TRBV24-1 to TRBJ2-1, with TRBD2 identical over 7 bases. The V and J ends lost 0 bases and 4 bases, in that order; junction bases with no gene match: 14. This CDR3 is built from 19 residues. Germline CDR1 reads KGHDR; CDR2 reads SFDVKD. Here the CDR3 reads CATSDLSPSGGWAYNEQFF. The CDR3 DNA reads as TGTGCCACCAGTGATTTGTCACCTAGCGGCGGGTGGGCTTACAATGAGCAGTTCTTC.

This clonotype was counted only a few times. The chain uses TRBV3-1 and TRBJ2-5, with 8 nucleotides matching TRBD1. The CDR3 extends over 15 amino acids. Trimming at V came to 4 bases and at J to 5 bases, leaving 9 bases not matched to a gene. CDR1 and CDR2 from the germline V gene are LGHDT and YNNKEL (reference sequence). The CDR3 is CASSPRTGPRETQYF. The CDR3 DNA is TGTGCCAGCAGCCCCCGGACAGGGCCGCGGGAGACCCAGTACTTC.

In DNA, the CDR3 is TGTGCCAGCAGTTACCCAGGACGCACAGATACGCAGTATTTT. Translation gives CASSYPGRTDTQYF. The chain employs TRBV27 and TRBJ2-3; no clear D. Germline V lookup: CDR1 MNHEY, CDR2 SMNVEV (reference sequence). This CDR3 is built from 14 residues. The ends were cut back, 4 bases at V and 1 base at J, with 9 bases in the middle.

The V and J genes are TRBV5-1 and TRBJ1-4, with D tentatively TRBD1 (5 bases). Trimming pared 1 base from V and 5 bases from J, leaving 12 bases between. This CDR3 has 15 residues. Germline values: CDR1 SGHRS, CDR2 YFSETQ. CDR3 sequence reads: CASSLHTGGNEKLFF. CDR3 nucleotides: TGCGCCAGCAGCTTGCATACAGGAGGGAATGAAAAACTGTTTTTT.

This clonotype was seen a few times. The genes are TRBV11-2 and TRBJ2-3; D tentatively fits TRBD1 or TRBD2 (5 bases each). The CDR3 totals 15 residues. V was cut by 5 bases and J by 6 bases, with 18 bases left in between. Germline V gives CDR1 SGHAT, CDR2 FQNNGV. The CDR3 sequence: CASSRGPNFGDTQYF. CDR3 coding DNA: TGTGCCAGCAGCCGGGGCCCCAATTTCGGGGATACGCAGTATTTT.

The table lists this clonotype with many counts. V gene TRBV10-2 combines with J gene TRBJ2-5; D is ambiguous. The CDR3 runs 14 residues. Per germline, CDR1 WSHSY and CDR2 SAAADI. V gave up 3 bases and J gave up 3 bases, with 11 bases separating them. CDR3 region: CASSDYPRKETQYF. DNA of the CDR3: TGCGCCAGCAGTGACTATCCCCGAAAAGAGACCCAGTACTTC.

This clonotype has a count of ten or more. One junction end does not reproduce the germline sequence, and a read error may be involved. The chain has TRBV7-7 and TRBJ1-1; 11 bases line up with TRBD1. Germline V gives CDR1 SSHAT, CDR2 FNYEAQ (reference sequence). The CDR3 is made up of 13 amino acids. In nucleotides, the CDR3 is TGTGCTAGCAGCCAGGGACAGGGGGCTGAAGCTTTCTTT. Residues: CASSQGQGAEAFF.

This clonotype was observed a handful of times. The chain employs TRBV20-1 and TRBJ1-4; D may be TRBD1 (6 bases). Germline V CDR1 and CDR2: DFQATT, SNEGSKA (reference sequence). The CDR3 extends over 14 amino acids. The V end lost 3 bases, the J end lost 6 bases, and 14 bases lay between the germline ends. CDR3 amino acids: CSARRRGADEKLFF. The CDR3 nucleotides read TGCAGTGCTAGGAGACGGGGGGCGGATGAAAAACTGTTTTTT.

This clonotype was counted many times. V gene TRBV15 combines with J gene TRBJ2-7, with no clear D. The germline V gene has CDR1 LNHNV and CDR2 YYDKDF (reference sequence). The CDR3 loop spans 14 amino acids. Trimming left V 1 base short and J 4 bases short, with 11 bases between. The CDR3 protein is CATSRGIVGYEQYF. The CDR3 nucleotides read TGTGCCACCAGCAGAGGAATCGTGGGTTACGAGCAGTACTTC. Looking up the rest from reference TRBV15 and TRBJ2-7 gives the full variable domain: DAMVIQNPRYQVTQFGKPVTLSCSQTLNHNVMYWYQQKSSQAPKLLFHYYDKDFNNEADTPDNFQSRRPNTSFCFLDIRSPGLGDTAMYLCATSRGIVGYEQYFGPGTRLTVT.

CDR3 amino acids: CSARDPRLAGGRSGANVLTF. In nucleotides, the CDR3 is TGCAGTGCTAGAGATCCGCGACTAGCGGGGGGGCGATCTGGGGCCAACGTCCTGACTTTC. The V gene is TRBV20-1, the J gene TRBJ2-6, with 14 bases identical to TRBD2. Germline V gene lookup returns CDR1 DFQATT and CDR2 SNEGSKA (reference sequence). CDR3 length: 20 amino acids. V lost 0 bases to trimming and J lost 1 base; unmatched junction nucleotides: 8.

This clonotype was counted a few times. J is TRBJ1-6 and V is TRBV11-1; weak D call: TRBD1 (6 bases). Trimming took 5 bases from V and 0 from J, leaving 17 bases between them. Germline lookup yields CDR1 SGHAT and CDR2 FQDESV (reference sequence). The CDR3 is 18 residues long. CDR3 loop: CASSPRGGLSSYNSPLHF. The CDR3, as DNA: TGTGCCAGCAGCCCACGGGGGGGCCTCAGCTCCTATAATTCACCCCTCCACTTT.

This clonotype occurred once. The rearrangement joins TRBV4-3 to TRBJ2-2, with a tentative D call TRBD2 (5 bases). Deletions cut 4 bases from V and 6 bases from J, with 21 bases between. The CDR3 spans 17 residues. CDR1 LGHNA and CDR2 YSLEER come from the germline V gene. In nucleotides, the CDR3 is TGCGCCAGCAGCCTTAAAAACGTGGGGAGAGGATCCGGGGAGCTGTTTTTT. It translates to CASSLKNVGRGSGELFF.

This clonotype was counted between two and nine times. The V and J genes are TRBV3-1 and TRBJ2-1; no clear D gene. The CDR3 spans 14 residues. Germline V gives CDR1 LGHDT, CDR2 YNNKEL (reference sequence). V dropped 3 bases and J dropped 9 bases, with 15 bases sitting between them. CDR3 amino acids: CASSQARKKPEQFF. In nucleotides, the CDR3 is TGTGCCAGCAGCCAGGCAAGGAAGAAACCTGAGCAGTTCTTC.

This sequence joins TRBV2 and TRBJ1-4, with 8 bases aligning to TRBD1. V lost 10 bases, J lost 10 bases, and 11 bases stayed unmatched. The CDR3 extends over 13 amino acids. Germline CDR1 SNHLY, CDR2 FYNNEI. Here the CDR3 reads CATNLDRERKLFF. The CDR3 coding sequence is TGTGCCACAAACTTGGACAGGGAGAGAAAACTGTTTTTT.

Ten or more counts support this clonotype. The rearrangement uses TRBV12-3 or TRBV12-4 and TRBJ2-4, with D possibly being TRBD1 or TRBD2 (7 bases each). Deletions cut 0 bases from V and 6 bases from J, with 15 bases between. The CDR3 covers 16 residues. CDR3 region: CASSLALPGGANIQYF. CDR3 nucleotides: TGTGCCAGCAGTTTAGCGCTTCCAGGGGGGGCAAACATTCAGTACTTC.